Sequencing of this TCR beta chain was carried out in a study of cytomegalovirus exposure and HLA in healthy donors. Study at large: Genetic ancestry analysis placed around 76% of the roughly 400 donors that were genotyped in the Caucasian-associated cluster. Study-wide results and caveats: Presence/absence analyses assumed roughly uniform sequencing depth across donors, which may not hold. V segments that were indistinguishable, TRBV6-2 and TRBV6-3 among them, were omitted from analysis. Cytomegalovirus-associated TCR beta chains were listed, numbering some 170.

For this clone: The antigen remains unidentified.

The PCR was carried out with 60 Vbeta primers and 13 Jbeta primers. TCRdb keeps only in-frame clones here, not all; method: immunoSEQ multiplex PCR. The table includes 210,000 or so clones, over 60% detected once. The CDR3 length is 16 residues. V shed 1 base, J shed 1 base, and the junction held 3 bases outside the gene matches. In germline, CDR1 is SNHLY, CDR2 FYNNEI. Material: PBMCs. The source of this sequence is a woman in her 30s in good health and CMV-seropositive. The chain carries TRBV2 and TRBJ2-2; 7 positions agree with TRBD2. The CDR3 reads CASSEGRGRNTGELFF. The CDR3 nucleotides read TGTGCCAGCAGTGAAGGCCGCGGGAGGAACACCGGGGAGCTGTTTTTT.